The rows below give T cell receptor beta chains drawn from one sample of a study of CD8 T cells in ankylosing spondylitis. TCRdb independently ran MiXCR on the 5' RACE reads; one entry per CDR3 protein. The sample holds more than 110,000 distinct CDR3 sequences; approximately 8.4% are singletons and the top ten take 7.3%. Sequencing was performed on synovial fluid, either unsorted or a sorted T cell fraction (not recorded which). The receptors stem from a male donor with ankylosing spondylitis. The CDR3 runs from the conserved cysteine through the conserved F or W. A D gene is named only where the DNA matches it firmly. Part of the rows lack a size; the others show once, few, many or a class for expanded clones.

V	J	D	size	CDR3	DNA
TRBV7-2	TRBJ1-1	.	few	CASKGRFSEAFF	TGTGCCAGCAAGGGACGTTTCTCTGAAGCTTTCTTT
TRBV20-1	TRBJ1-2	TRBD1	many	CSARGTGDYGYTF	TGCAGTGCTCGCGGGACAGGGGATTATGGCTACACCTTC
TRBV4-2	TRBJ2-1	TRBD2	many	CASSQRGTRNEQFF	TGTGCCAGCAGCCAGCGTGGGACTAGAAATGAGCAGTTCTTC
TRBV18	TRBJ2-6	.	many	CASSLGLDTGANVLTF	TGTGCCAGCTCATTAGGCCTCGACACTGGGGCCAACGTCCTGACTTTC
TRBV6-1	TRBJ1-5	TRBD1	few	CASSAGQVNQPQHF	TGTGCCAGCAGCGCGGGACAGGTCAATCAGCCCCAGCATTTT
TRBV9	TRBJ2-7	.	many	CASSASSYEQYF	TGTGCCAGCAGCGCTAGCTCCTACGAGCAGTACTTC
TRBV6-5	TRBJ2-3	TRBD2	.	CASSYSASGTTDTQYF	TGTGCCAGCAGTTACTCGGCTAGCGGAACTACAGATACGCAGTATTTT
TRBV5-1	TRBJ1-1	.	.	CASSLRRGGTEAFF	TGCGCCAGCAGCTTGAGGCGTGGGGGAACTGAAGCTTTCTTT
TRBV20-1	TRBJ2-7	.	many	CSARDPFMGGYEQYF	TGCAGTGCTAGAGATCCCTTCATGGGGGGATACGAGCAGTACTTC
TRBV20-1	TRBJ1-3	.	.	CSAATLRDSGNTIYF	TGCAGTGCCGCGACTCTACGCGACTCTGGAAACACCATATATTTT
TRBV21-1	TRBJ2-7	.	few	CASSNGRETYEQYF	TGTGCCAGCAGCAACGGCCGGGAAACCTACGAGCAGTACTTC
TRBV12-3/TRBV12-4	TRBJ2-1	.	many	CASSSNNEQFF	TGTGCCAGCAGCTCAAACAATGAGCAGTTCTTC
TRBV28	TRBJ2-1	.	.	CATHYNGGGTNEQFF	TGTGCCACTCACTACAACGGAGGGGGGACGAATGAGCAGTTCTTC
TRBV6-1	TRBJ1-1	.	many	CASGADYGNTEAFF	TGTGCCAGCGGTGCCGACTATGGGAACACTGAAGCTTTCTTT
TRBV7-6	TRBJ2-3	.	few	CASSHKDTQYF	TGTGCCAGCAGCCACAAAGATACGCAGTATTTT
TRBV7-2	TRBJ1-5	.	many	CASSLGTRENQPQHF	TGTGCCAGCAGCTTAGGGACGCGGGAGAATCAGCCCCAGCATTTT
TRBV24-1	TRBJ2-3	.	many	CATSDLQFGGTDTQYF	TGTGCCACCAGTGATTTGCAGTTTGGTGGCACAGATACGCAGTATTTT
TRBV4-3	TRBJ2-5	TRBD2	.	CASSHGVAGGYQETQYF	TGCGCCAGCAGCCACGGGGTAGCGGGAGGGTACCAAGAGACCCAGTACTTC
TRBV2	TRBJ2-5	.	.	CASTKSRVFRETQYF	TGTGCCAGCACTAAGTCGAGGGTTTTTAGGGAGACCCAGTACTTC
TRBV6-1	TRBJ1-2	TRBD1	many	CASTDLGTGYNYGYTF	TGTGCCAGCACCGACCTGGGGACAGGTTATAACTATGGCTACACCTTC
TRBV7-9	TRBJ2-3	.	once	CASSLAPRSTDTQYF	TGTGCCAGCAGCTTAGCACCTAGAAGCACAGATACGCAGTATTTT
TRBV10-3	TRBJ1-6	.	.	CAISESGGGYNSPLHF	TGTGCCATCAGTGAGTCTGGTGGAGGCTATAATTCACCCCTCCACTTT
TRBV11-2	TRBJ1-2	.	.	CASRPGAGTPSYHLRF	TGTGCCAGCAGACCAGGGGCGGGGACACCGTCTTATCACCTTCGTTTC
TRBV29-1	TRBJ2-2	.	.	CSVEVGPQNTGELFF	TGCAGCGTTGAGGTGGGACCTCAGAACACCGGGGAGCTGTTTTTT
TRBV11-1	TRBJ2-3	.	few	CASSLWRGINTDTQYF	TGTGCCAGCAGCTTATGGAGGGGCATAAACACAGATACGCAGTATTTT
TRBV7-2	TRBJ2-3	.	few	CASSFAADTQYF	TGTGCCAGCAGCTTCGCCGCCGATACGCAGTATTTT
TRBV29-1	TRBJ2-3	.	many	CSVTGGMGDTQYF	TGCAGCGTTACTGGAGGAATGGGAGATACGCAGTATTTT
TRBV30	TRBJ1-1	.	few	CAWSVTWNTEAFF	TGTGCCTGGAGTGTAACTTGGAACACTGAAGCTTTCTTT
TRBV28	TRBJ2-5	TRBD2	many	CASNRQGGGETQYF	TGTGCCAGCAACCGTCAGGGCGGGGGAGAGACCCAGTACTTC
TRBV10-3	TRBJ1-1	.	many	CAISYMDRNTEAFF	TGTGCCATCAGTTATATGGACAGGAACACTGAAGCTTTCTTT